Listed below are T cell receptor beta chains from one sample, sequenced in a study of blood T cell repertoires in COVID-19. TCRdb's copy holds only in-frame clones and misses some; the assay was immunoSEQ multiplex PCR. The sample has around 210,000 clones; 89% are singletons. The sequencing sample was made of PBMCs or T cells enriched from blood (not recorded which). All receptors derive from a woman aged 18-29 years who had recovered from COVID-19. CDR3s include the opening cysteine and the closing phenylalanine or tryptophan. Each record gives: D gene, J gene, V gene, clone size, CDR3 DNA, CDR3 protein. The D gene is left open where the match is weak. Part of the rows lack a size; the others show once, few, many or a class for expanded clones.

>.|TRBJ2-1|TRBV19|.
TGTGCCAGTAGTATAGGTGTAAATGAGCAGTTCTTC
CASSIGVNEQFF
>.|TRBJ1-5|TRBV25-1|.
TGTGCCAGCAGTTTCGGCGGGACCCCGAGCAACCCCCAGCATTTT
CASSFGGTPSNPQHF
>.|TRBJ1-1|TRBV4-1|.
TGCGCCAGCAGCCAAGACGGGGGCACTGAAGCTTTCTTT
CASSQDGGTEAFF
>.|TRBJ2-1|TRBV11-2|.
TGTGCCAGCAGCTTCTCGGCTCGGGGGAACAATGAGCAGTTCTTC
CASSFSARGNNEQFF
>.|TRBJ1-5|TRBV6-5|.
TGTGCCAGCAGTTACTCTAAATATTATCAGCCCCAGCATTTT
CASSYSKYYQPQHF
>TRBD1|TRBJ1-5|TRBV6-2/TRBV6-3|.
TGTGCCAGCAGCGAAACAGGGGGCTCGCTCCTAAGCAATCAGCCCCAGCATTTT
CASSETGGSLLSNQPQHF
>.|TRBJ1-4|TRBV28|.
TGTGCCAGCAGTTCTCTCGGGACAACGGAGGTCGGAAAACTGTTTTTT
CASSSLGTTEVGKLFF
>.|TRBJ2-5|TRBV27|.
TGTGCCAGCAGTCCTTGGACAGTCCGAGAGACCCAGTACTTC
CASSPWTVRETQYF
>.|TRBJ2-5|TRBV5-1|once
TGCGCCAGCAGCTTGGACGTGGGAGTCCAAGAGACCCAGTACTTC
CASSLDVGVQETQYF
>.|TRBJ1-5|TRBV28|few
TGTGCCAGCAGCCCCGACAGTTTTCCCCAGCATTTT
CASSPDSFPQHF
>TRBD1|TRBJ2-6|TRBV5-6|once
TGTGCCAGCAGCTTACAGGGGGCATTCCTCTCTGGGGCCAACGTCCTGACTTTC
CASSLQGAFLSGANVLTF
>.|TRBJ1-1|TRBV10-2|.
TGCGCCAGCAGTTGGGGGGTGGGGAACACTGAAGCTTTCTTT
CASSWGVGNTEAFF
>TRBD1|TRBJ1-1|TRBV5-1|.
TGCGCCAGCAGCAAGGACAGGGGAGCTTTCTTT
CASSKDRGAFF
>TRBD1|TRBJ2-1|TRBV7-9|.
TGTGCCAGCAGCTTACGGGGGACAGGGAATCACAATGAGCAGTTCTTC
CASSLRGTGNHNEQFF
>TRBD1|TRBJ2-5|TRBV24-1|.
TGTGCCACCAGTGATGGGGACAGGCTGGAGACCCAGTACTTC
CATSDGDRLETQYF
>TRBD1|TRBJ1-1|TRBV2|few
TGTGCCAGCAGCCCGGGACAGGGTCTCCCTGAAGCTTTCTTT
CASSPGQGLPEAFF
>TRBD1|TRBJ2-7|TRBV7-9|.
TGTGCCAGCAGCTTCCCCGGGACAGGGGGTCATGAGCAGTACTTC
CASSFPGTGGHEQYF
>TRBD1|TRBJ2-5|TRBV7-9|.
TGTGCCAGCAGCTCCTCTCCACAGGGGGCGCGGGAGACCCAGTACTTC
CASSSSPQGARETQYF
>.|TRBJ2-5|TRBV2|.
TGTGCCAGCAGTGTCGGATCGGGGGAGACCCAGTACTTC
CASSVGSGETQYF
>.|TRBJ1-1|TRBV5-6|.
TGTGCCAGCAGCTCCGCAGGTTTCATGAACACTGAAGCTTTCTTT
CASSSAGFMNTEAFF
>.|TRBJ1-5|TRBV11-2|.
TGTGCCAGCAGCTCTTCAAGGGAGAGGGCCCAGCCCCAGCATTTT
CASSSSRERAQPQHF
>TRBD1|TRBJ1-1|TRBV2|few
TGTGCCATCGCAGGACAGGGGGTCACTGAAGCTTTCTTT
CAIAGQGVTEAFF
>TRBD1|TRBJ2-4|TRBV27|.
TGTGCCAGCAGTTCCACAACCCCAGGGACAGAGAAAAACATTCAGTACTTC
CASSSTTPGTEKNIQYF
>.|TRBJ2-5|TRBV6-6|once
TGTGCCAGCAGCTACGGCAGGGCTCGAGAGACCCAGTACTTC
CASSYGRARETQYF
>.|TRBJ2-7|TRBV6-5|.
TGTGCCAGCAGCCCCCCGGGCAGGTCCGATCGGGAATTC
CASSPPGRSDREF
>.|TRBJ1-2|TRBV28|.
TGTGCCAGCAGACCTTCGGGGGGACCTAACTATGGCTACACCTTC
CASRPSGGPNYGYTF
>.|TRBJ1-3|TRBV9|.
TGTGCCAGCAGCGTAGTCCCAGGGGCTGGAAACACCATATATTTT
CASSVVPGAGNTIYF
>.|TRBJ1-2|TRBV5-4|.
TGTGCCAGCAGCCCAGGGAGGGGGAGCAGGGGCTATGGCTACACCTTC
CASSPGRGSRGYGYTF
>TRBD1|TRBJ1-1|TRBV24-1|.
TGTGCCACCAGTGATTCTGGACAGGGGGACACTGAAGCTTTCTTT
CATSDSGQGDTEAFF
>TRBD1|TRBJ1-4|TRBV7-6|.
TGTGCCAGCAGCTCCGGACAGGGGCGGCATGAAAAACTGTTTTTT
CASSSGQGRHEKLFF
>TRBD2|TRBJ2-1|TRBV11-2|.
TGTGCCAGCAGCTCCTTGAGGGGACTAGCGGGTCCCAGCGAGCAGTTCTTC
CASSSLRGLAGPSEQFF
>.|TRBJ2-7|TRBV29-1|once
TGCAGCGTTGTAACAGGGTCGTCCTACGAGCAGTACTTC
CSVVTGSSYEQYF
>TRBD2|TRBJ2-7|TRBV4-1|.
TGCGCCAGCAGCCAAGCTCCCTCCTCTAGCGGGGGGGCGCGTGAGCAGTACTTC
CASSQAPSSSGGAREQYF
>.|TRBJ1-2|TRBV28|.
TGTGCCAGCAGTTTTTACCGGGGCTACACCTTC
CASSFYRGYTF
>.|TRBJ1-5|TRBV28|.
TGTGCCAGCAGTTCTGGCACCCGCAGGGTTAATCAGCCCCAGCATTTT
CASSSGTRRVNQPQHF
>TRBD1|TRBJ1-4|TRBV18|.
TGTGCCAGCTCACCAGGGGGACAGACTAATGAAAAACTGTTTTTT
CASSPGGQTNEKLFF
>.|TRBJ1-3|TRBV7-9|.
TGTGCCAGCAGCCAAGACAGGTCCGGAAACACCATATATTTT
CASSQDRSGNTIYF
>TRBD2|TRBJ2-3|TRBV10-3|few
TGTGCTACCCTGGATAGCGGGGGGGCCACAGATACGCAGTATTTT
CATLDSGGATDTQYF
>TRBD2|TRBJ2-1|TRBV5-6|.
TGTGCCAGCACCCGCACTAGCGGGGCCTACAATGAGCAGTTCTTC
CASTRTSGAYNEQFF
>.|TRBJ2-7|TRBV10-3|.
TGTGCCATCAGTGACAGGGGGGCGCTCGAGCAGTACTTC
CAISDRGALEQYF
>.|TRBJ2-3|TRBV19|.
TGTGCCAGTAGTATCGTCCAGGGCTTCACAGATACGCAGTATTTT
CASSIVQGFTDTQYF
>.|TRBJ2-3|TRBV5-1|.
TGCGCCAGCAGCTTGGGGGACTTTTCTATTGATACGCAGTATTTT
CASSLGDFSIDTQYF
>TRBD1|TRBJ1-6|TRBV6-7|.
TGTGCCAGCAGTTACCCCGACTGGGGACAGCTTAATTCACCCCTCCACTTT
CASSYPDWGQLNSPLHF
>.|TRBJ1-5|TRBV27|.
TGTGCCAGCAGTTCCCGGACACCTAGCAATCAGCCCCAGCATTTT
CASSSRTPSNQPQHF
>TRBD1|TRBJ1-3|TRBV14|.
TGTGCCAGCAGCCAAGTGGACAGGGCCATATATTTT
CASSQVDRAIYF
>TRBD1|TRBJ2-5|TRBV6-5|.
TGTGCCAGCAGTTCCGCACCCCGGGACAGGCGAGAGACCCAGTACTTC
CASSSAPRDRRETQYF
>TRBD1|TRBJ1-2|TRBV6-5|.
TGTGCCAGCAGTTACGGGACAGGGGCTGGCTACACCTTC
CASSYGTGAGYTF
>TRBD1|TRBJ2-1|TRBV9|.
TGTGCCAGCAGCACCCGTTACGGGACAGGGGTGAATGAGCAGTTCTTC
CASSTRYGTGVNEQFF
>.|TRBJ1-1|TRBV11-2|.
TGTGCCAGCAGCTTGTACGACAGTTCCACTGAAGCTTTCTTT
CASSLYDSSTEAFF
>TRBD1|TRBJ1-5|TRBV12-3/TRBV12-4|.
TGTGCCAGCAGTCAGGGGGTTAGGCCCCAGCATTTT
CASSQGVRPQHF
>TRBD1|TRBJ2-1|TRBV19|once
TGTGCCAGTAGTACGACCCGGAAGAGACAGGGAGATCGAAATGAGCAGTTCTTC
CASSTTRKRQGDRNEQFF
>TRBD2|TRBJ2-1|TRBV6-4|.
TGTGCCAGCAGTGACCAGCCTAGCGGGGGGGCCAATGAGCAGTTCTTC
CASSDQPSGGANEQFF
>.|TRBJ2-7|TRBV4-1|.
TGCGCCAGCAGCCAAGACCCCCAACGGGGTGGCATTGGTTACGAGCAGTACTTC
CASSQDPQRGGIGYEQYF
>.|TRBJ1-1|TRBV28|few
TGTGCCAGCAGTTCGTACACTGAAGCTTTCTTT
CASSSYTEAFF
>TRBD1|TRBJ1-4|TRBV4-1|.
TGCGCCAGCAGCGAAGATAGGACAGGGGGTCGTGCTAATGAAAAACTGTTTTTT
CASSEDRTGGRANEKLFF
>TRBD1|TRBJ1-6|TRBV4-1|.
TGCGCCAGCAGCCAGCCGCGACAGGGTCGCAATTCACCCCTCCACTTT
CASSQPRQGRNSPLHF
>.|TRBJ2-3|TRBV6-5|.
TGTGCCAGCAGTCAAATAGCAGATACGCAGTATTTT
CASSQIADTQYF
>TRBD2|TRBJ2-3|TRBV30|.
TGTGCCTGGAGTGTACCCCCACCGACTAGCGTAACAGATACGCAGTATTTT
CAWSVPPPTSVTDTQYF
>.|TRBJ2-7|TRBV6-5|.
TGTGCCAGCAGTTACTCATCCGGGATGAGCTACGAGCAGTACTTC
CASSYSSGMSYEQYF